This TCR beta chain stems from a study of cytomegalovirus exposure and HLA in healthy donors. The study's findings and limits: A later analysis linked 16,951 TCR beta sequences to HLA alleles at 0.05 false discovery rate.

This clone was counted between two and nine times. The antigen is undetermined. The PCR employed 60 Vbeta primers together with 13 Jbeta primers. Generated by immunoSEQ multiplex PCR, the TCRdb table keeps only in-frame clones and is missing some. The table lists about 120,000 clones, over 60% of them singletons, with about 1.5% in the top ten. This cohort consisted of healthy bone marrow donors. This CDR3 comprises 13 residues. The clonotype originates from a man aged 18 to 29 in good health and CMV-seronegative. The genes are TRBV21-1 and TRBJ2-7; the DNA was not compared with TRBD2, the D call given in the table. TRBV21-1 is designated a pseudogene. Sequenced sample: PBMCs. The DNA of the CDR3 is TGTGCCAGCACTTCGGACTCCTCCTACGAGCAGTACTTC. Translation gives CASTSDSSYEQYF.